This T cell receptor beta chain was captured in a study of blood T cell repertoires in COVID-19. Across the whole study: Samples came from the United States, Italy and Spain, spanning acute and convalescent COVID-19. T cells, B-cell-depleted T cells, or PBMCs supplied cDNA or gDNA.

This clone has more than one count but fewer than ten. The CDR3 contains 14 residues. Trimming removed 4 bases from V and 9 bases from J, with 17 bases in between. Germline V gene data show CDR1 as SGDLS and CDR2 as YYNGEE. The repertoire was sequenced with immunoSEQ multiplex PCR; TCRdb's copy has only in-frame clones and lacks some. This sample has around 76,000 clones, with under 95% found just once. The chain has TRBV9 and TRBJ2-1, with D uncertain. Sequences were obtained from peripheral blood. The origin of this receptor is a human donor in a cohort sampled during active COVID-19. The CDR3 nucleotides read TGTGCCAGCAGCACTGCTTCCGCACCGGGTGAGCAGTTCTTC. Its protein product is CASSTASAPGEQFF.